The 30 T cell receptor beta chains listed next were all sequenced from one sample in a study of PD-1 and CTLA-4 blockade in melanoma. Sequencing used immunoSEQ multiplex PCR; TCRdb keeps in-frame clones, though not all of them. The sample gives around 7,200 clones, 80% of which show up once; about 39% is in the top ten. This specimen consisted of CD8+ T cells from peripheral blood, obtained before anti-PD-1 treatment. The receptors originated from a human donor with melanoma.

CDR3 loop: CASSLERSEAFF. The CDR3, as DNA: TGTGCCAGCAGCTTAGAGCGATCTGAAGCTTTCTTT. The gene calls are TRBV7-9 and TRBJ1-1, with D hard to call. This CDR3 contains 12 residues. Germline V gene data show CDR1 as SEHNR and CDR2 as FQNEAQ (reference sequence). V shed 1 base and J shed 6 bases, with 6 bases lying between them.

This chain uses TRBV2 with TRBJ2-7; D is possibly TRBD1 (6 bases). V gave up 2 bases and J gave up 6 bases, with 8 bases separating them. This CDR3 region has 12 residues. CDR1 and CDR2 (germline): SNHLY, FYNNEI. The CDR3 region has the DNA TGTGCCAGCAGTGAATTGGGGGCCGAGCAGTACTTC. It codes for CASSELGAEQYF.

The gene calls are TRBV7-9 and TRBJ1-1, with D uncertain. CDR3 length equals 13 residues. Germline V lookup: CDR1 SEHNR, CDR2 FQNEAQ (reference sequence). V lost 4 bases to trimming and J lost 1 base, with 7 bases between them. CDR3 in amino acids: CASSSYRNTEAFF. DNA for the CDR3: TGTGCCAGCAGCTCCTACCGGAACACTGAAGCTTTCTTT.

The V and J genes are TRBV4-1 and TRBJ1-5; 8 bases are a match to TRBD1. V lost 0 bases and J lost 6; bases outside the gene matches: 13. The germline V gene has CDR1 MGHRA and CDR2 YSYEKL. The CDR3 has 18 amino acids. As DNA, the CDR3 is TGCGCCAGCAGCCAAGATCTGTGGGACAGGCCACAGGGTCAGCCCCAGCATTTT. Encoded protein: CASSQDLWDRPQGQPQHF.

This clone is medium-sized in the sample. This chain uses TRBV11-2 with TRBJ1-2; TRBD1 might be the D (6 bases). Deletions cut 2 bases from V and 8 bases from J, with 9 bases between. Per the germline V gene, CDR1 is SGHAT and CDR2 is FQNNGV. The CDR3 contains 12 residues. The CDR3 loop is CASSLIRGGYTF. Here the CDR3 DNA reads TGTGCCAGCAGCTTAATAAGGGGGGGCTACACCTTC.

The chain has TRBV12-3 or TRBV12-4 and TRBJ1-1; D is unresolved. The CDR3 has 12 residues. Trimming stripped 1 base from V and 3 bases from J, with 3 bases between. The DNA of the CDR3 is TGTGCCAGCAGTTTAGGATACACTGAAGCTTTCTTT. Translation: CASSLGYTEAFF.

This clone ranks as medium-sized (0.01 to 0.1%). The chain couples TRBV7-8 to TRBJ2-7; 7 bases match TRBD2. The J segment lost 7 bases and the V segment lost 1 base, leaving 10 bases of the junction unmatched. CDR1 is SGHVS, CDR2 FQNEAQ, per germline. The CDR3 contains 15 residues. CDR3 amino acids: CASSLGGSTLEEQYF. The CDR3 DNA is TGTGCCAGCAGCTTAGGCGGGAGCACCCTGGAAGAGCAGTACTTC.

The rearrangement joins TRBV12-3 or TRBV12-4 to TRBJ1-5; unclear D gene. The CDR3 length is 13 residues. V lost 5 bases and J 4 bases, leaving 9 bases between the germline ends. CDR3 protein: CASSPGRNQPQHF. The CDR3 DNA reads as TGTGCCAGCAGTCCTGGACGGAATCAGCCCCAGCATTTT.

The V and J genes are TRBV13 and TRBJ2-7, with D hard to call. Germline V lookup: CDR1 PRHDT, CDR2 FYEKMQ (reference sequence). Trimming took off 4 bases at V and 1 base at J, with 14 bases between the two ends. The CDR3 is 15 amino acids. CDR3 sequence reads: CASSSAPDGSYEQYF. The CDR3, as DNA: TGTGCCAGCAGCTCGGCACCGGACGGATCCTACGAGCAGTACTTC.

This sequence joins TRBV9 and TRBJ1-1; D possibly corresponds to TRBD1 (5 bases). Trimming left V 10 bases short and J 5 bases short, with 18 bases between. CDR3 size: 13 residues. CDR1 is SGDLS, CDR2 YYNGEE, per germline. For the CDR3, the DNA is TGTGCCTCCGACCCGGGGCCCCGGACTGAAGCTTTCTTT. Its protein is CASDPGPRTEAFF.

J is TRBJ2-7 and V is TRBV27; 13 nucleotides agree with TRBD2. Trimming removed 5 bases from V and 4 bases from J; junction bases left unmatched: 17. CDR3 size: 19 residues. Germline V CDR1 and CDR2: MNHEY, SMNVEV (reference sequence). The chain's CDR3 is CASSPFQTSGRVFGYEQYF. DNA of the CDR3: TGTGCCAGCAGTCCCTTCCAAACTAGCGGGAGGGTGTTCGGGTACGAGCAGTACTTC.

This clone is a singleton in its sample. This chain joins TRBV11-3 and TRBJ2-1; TRBD2 agrees at 11 bases. Trimming took 1 base from V and 2 from J; bases not matched to a gene: 13. The CDR3 loop spans 20 amino acids. CDR1 is SGHNT and CDR2 is YENEEA in the germline V gene. This chain's CDR3 is CASSLGGGLLAGGPYNEQFF. CDR3 bases: TGTGCCAGCAGCTTAGGAGGGGGGCTTCTAGCGGGAGGACCCTACAATGAGCAGTTCTTC.

This chain uses TRBV18 with TRBJ2-1; D perhaps matches TRBD1 (6 bases). The V gene's germline CDR1 is KGHSH and CDR2 LQKENI. This CDR3 contains 15 residues. The V end was cut by 5 bases, the J end by 4 bases, with 15 bases between. For the CDR3, the DNA is TGTGCCAGCTCAGATTGGGACATAGGATACAATGAGCAGTTCTTC. Translated, it gives CASSDWDIGYNEQFF.

The rearrangement links TRBV19 to TRBJ2-7; 8 nucleotides align to TRBD2. V dropped 3 bases and J dropped 6; count of bases not matched to a gene: 1. Germline CDR1 and CDR2: LNHDA and SQIVND (reference sequence). The CDR3 has 12 amino acids. As DNA, the CDR3 is TGTGCCAGTAGTATCGGGACTAGCGAGCAGTACTTC. Protein product: CASSIGTSEQYF.

The J gene is TRBJ2-7, the V gene TRBV12-3 or TRBV12-4, with D unclear. V gave up 4 bases and J gave up 3 bases, with 4 bases separating them. The CDR3 has 11 residues. The CDR3 DNA sequence: TGTGCCAGCAGTTCCAACTACGAGCAGTACTTC. Protein product: CASSSNYEQYF.

This clone qualifies as medium-sized. The chain couples TRBV24-1 to TRBJ2-1; 7 bases map to TRBD2. The CDR3 consists of 15 residues. Germline V gene sequence: CDR1 KGHDR, CDR2 SFDVKD. The V gene end was trimmed by 9 bases and the J gene end by 5 bases; junction bases not matched to a gene: 12. The CDR3 here is CATGPLVAGHNEQFF. In DNA form, the CDR3 reads TGTGCCACCGGTCCCCTTGTAGCGGGCCACAATGAGCAGTTCTTC.

The chain combines TRBV4-3 with TRBJ1-2, with 7 nucleotides matching TRBD1. Germline lookup yields CDR1 LGHNA and CDR2 YSLEER. The CDR3 extends over 15 amino acids. Trimming at V came to 4 bases and at J to 8 bases, leaving 13 bases not matched to a gene. The CDR3 loop is CASSPSGGGPIGYTF. The CDR3 nucleotides read TGCGCCAGCAGCCCATCAGGGGGAGGGCCAATCGGCTACACCTTC.

J is TRBJ2-1 and V is TRBV11-3, with TRBD2 matching 13 bases. V lost 5 bases and J lost 5; bases outside the gene matches: 18. Germline V lookup: CDR1 SGHNT, CDR2 YENEEA. The CDR3 length is 20 residues. CDR3 region: CASSPQPTTSGGPGNNEQFF. CDR3 in DNA: TGTGCCAGCAGCCCTCAACCTACGACTAGCGGGGGGCCGGGGAACAATGAGCAGTTCTTC.

This clone has more than one count but fewer than ten. The chain recombines TRBV19 with TRBJ2-1; 9 nucleotides line up with TRBD2. Per germline, CDR1 LNHDA and CDR2 SQIVND (reference sequence). The V segment lost 3 bases and the J segment 0 bases; nucleotides outside the gene matches: 0. The CDR3 length is 15 residues. DNA of the CDR3: TGTGCCAGTAGTATTAGCGGGAGCTCCTACAATGAGCAGTTCTTC. It specifies CASSISGSSYNEQFF.

V is TRBV2 and J is TRBJ1-1; 7 bases line up with TRBD1. With V trimmed by 7 bases and J by 4 bases, 6 bases remained unmatched. The CDR3 is made up of 13 amino acids. Germline loops: CDR1 SNHLY, CDR2 FYNNEI. CDR3 region: CASTTTGITEAFF. CDR3 bases: TGTGCCAGCACTACGACAGGGATCACTGAAGCTTTCTTT.

For this clone: The same CDR3 arises from other DNA sequences in this sample as well. This chain uses TRBV19 with TRBJ2-5, with D perhaps TRBD1 (5 bases). This CDR3 is built from 13 residues. V dropped 5 bases and J dropped 1 base, with 8 bases sitting between them. The germline V gene encodes CDR1 LNHDA and CDR2 SQIVND (reference sequence). The CDR3 nucleotides are TGTGCCAGTAGTCCGGACACCCAAGAGACCCAGTACTTC. As protein: CASSPDTQETQYF.

V usage is TRBV5-5 and J usage is TRBJ2-3, with a weak D call TRBD2 (5 bases). The V and J ends lost 0 bases and 6 bases respectively, with 11 bases between them. This CDR3 is 14 amino acids long. From germline, CDR1 is SGHKS and CDR2 YYEKEE (reference sequence). As DNA, the CDR3 is TGTGCCAGCAGCTTGGAGAGGGTTCGGGATACGCAGTATTTT. Translation: CASSLERVRDTQYF.

The V and J genes are TRBV5-1 and TRBJ1-1, with D hard to call. Between the trimmed V and J ends, which lost 7 bases and 1 base, there was a span of 11 bases. CDR1 is SGHRS, CDR2 YFSETQ, per germline. This CDR3 comprises 13 residues. CDR3 sequence reads: CASALAENTEAFF. In DNA, the CDR3 is TGCGCCAGCGCTCTAGCCGAGAACACTGAAGCTTTCTTT.

The V call is TRBV5-4, the J call TRBJ2-7; TRBD2 matches at 9 bases. V lost 0 bases to trimming and J lost 7 bases; unmatched junction nucleotides: 8. Germline loops: CDR1 SGHNT, CDR2 YYREEE (reference sequence). CDR3 length equals 15 residues. CDR3 residues: CASSLEASGMWEQYF. The CDR3 DNA reads TGTGCCAGCAGCTTGGAAGCTAGCGGGATGTGGGAGCAGTACTTC.

V and J are TRBV20-1 and TRBJ2-7, with D possibly TRBD2 on 6 matching bases. The germline V gene has CDR1 DFQATT and CDR2 SNEGSKA (reference sequence). This CDR3 region has 14 residues. V was cut by 3 bases and J by 2 bases, with 14 bases left in between. The CDR3 sequence is CSASTLASTYEQYF. The CDR3 nucleotides read TGCAGTGCTAGTACGCTAGCGAGTACCTACGAGCAGTACTTC.

J is TRBJ1-1 and V is TRBV7-8; the D is unclear. V shed 1 base and J shed 1 base, with 4 bases lying between them. This CDR3 is built from 13 residues. Germline lookup yields CDR1 SGHVS and CDR2 FQNEAQ. CDR3: CASSLGKNTEAFF. The DNA of the CDR3 is TGTGCCAGCAGCTTAGGAAAGAACACTGAAGCTTTCTTT.

The chain uses TRBV10-2 and TRBJ1-2, with 8 bases identical to TRBD1. The length of the CDR3 is 16 residues. J gave up 3 bases and V 4 bases, and 10 bases lay outside the gene matches. The germline V gene has CDR1 WSHSY and CDR2 SAAADI. The CDR3 spells CASSADGQGGYYGYTF. The CDR3 DNA follows: TGCGCCAGCAGTGCCGATGGACAGGGAGGGTACTATGGCTACACCTTC.

The chain uses TRBV9 and TRBJ1-2; D is unresolved. CDR1 and CDR2 from the germline V gene are SGDLS and YYNGEE. Trimming removed 0 bases from V and 0 bases from J, with 9 bases in between. The CDR3 covers 15 residues. The CDR3 DNA is TGTGCCAGCAGCGTAGATCGGACTACTAACTATGGCTACACCTTC. As protein: CASSVDRTTNYGYTF.

This clone came up a few times. The chain combines TRBV4-3 with TRBJ2-7; D not certain. This CDR3 contains 15 residues. Germline CDR1 is LGHNA and CDR2 is YSLEER. With 0 bases removed from V and 1 base from J, the gap between germline ends came to 10 bases. CDR3 in amino acids: CASSQEKGVSYEQYF. The CDR3 DNA reads as TGCGCCAGCAGCCAAGAAAAAGGCGTATCCTACGAGCAGTACTTC.

The chain uses TRBV3-1 (or the pseudogene TRBV3-2) and TRBJ1-5; TRBD1 might be the D (5 bases). CDR1 is LGHDT and CDR2 is YNNKEL in the germline V gene (reference sequence). The V end lost 0 bases, the J end lost 3 bases, and 9 bases lay between the germline ends. The CDR3 consists of 15 residues. The DNA for the CDR3 is TGTGCCAGCAGCCAAGAGGGGGGAAACAATCAGCCCCAGCATTTT. Translating it yields CASSQEGGNNQPQHF.